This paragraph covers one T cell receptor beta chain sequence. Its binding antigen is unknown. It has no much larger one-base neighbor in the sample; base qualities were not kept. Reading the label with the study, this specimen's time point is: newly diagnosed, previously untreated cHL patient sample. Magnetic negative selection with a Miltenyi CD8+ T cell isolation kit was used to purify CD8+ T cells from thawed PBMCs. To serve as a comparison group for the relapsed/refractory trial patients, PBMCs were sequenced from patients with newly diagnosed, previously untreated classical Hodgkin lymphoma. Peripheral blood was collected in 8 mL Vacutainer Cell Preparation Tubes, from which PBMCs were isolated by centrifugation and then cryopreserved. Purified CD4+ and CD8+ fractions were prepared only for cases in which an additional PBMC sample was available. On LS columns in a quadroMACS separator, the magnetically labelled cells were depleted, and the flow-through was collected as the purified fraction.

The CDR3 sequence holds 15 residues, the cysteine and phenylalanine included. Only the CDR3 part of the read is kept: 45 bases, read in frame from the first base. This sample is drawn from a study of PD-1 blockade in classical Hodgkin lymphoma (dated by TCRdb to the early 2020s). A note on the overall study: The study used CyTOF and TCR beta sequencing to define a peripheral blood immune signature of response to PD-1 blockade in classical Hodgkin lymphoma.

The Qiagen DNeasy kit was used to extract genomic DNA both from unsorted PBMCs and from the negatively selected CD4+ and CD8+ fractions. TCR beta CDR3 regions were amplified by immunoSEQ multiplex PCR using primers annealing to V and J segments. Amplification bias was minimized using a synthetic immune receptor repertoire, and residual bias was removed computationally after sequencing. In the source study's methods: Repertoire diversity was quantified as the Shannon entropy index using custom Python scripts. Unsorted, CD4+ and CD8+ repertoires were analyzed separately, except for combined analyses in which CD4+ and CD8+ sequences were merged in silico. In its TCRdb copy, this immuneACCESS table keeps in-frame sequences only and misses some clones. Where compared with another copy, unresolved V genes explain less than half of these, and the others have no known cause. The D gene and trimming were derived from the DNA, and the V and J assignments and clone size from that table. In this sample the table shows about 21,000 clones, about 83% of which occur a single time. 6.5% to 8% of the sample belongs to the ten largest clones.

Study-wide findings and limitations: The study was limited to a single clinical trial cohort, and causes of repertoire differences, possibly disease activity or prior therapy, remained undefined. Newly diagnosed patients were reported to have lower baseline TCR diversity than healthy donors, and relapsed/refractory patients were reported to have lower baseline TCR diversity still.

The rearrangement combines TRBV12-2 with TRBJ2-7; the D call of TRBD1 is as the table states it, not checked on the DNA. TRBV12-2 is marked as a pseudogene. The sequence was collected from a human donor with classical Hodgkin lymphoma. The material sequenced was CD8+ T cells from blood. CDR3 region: CASRSAGTGGYEQYF. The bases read TGTGCAAGTCGCTCCGCCGGGACAGGGGGCTACGAGCAGTACTTC.